This TCR beta chain was sequenced for a study of shared clonotypes between healthy human individuals. Study context: Two female and three male donors aged 18 to 49 were enrolled. Each donor had three CD4 naive, three CD4 memory, two CD8 naive and one CD8 memory plate. Study-wide results and caveats: Across subsets, estimated richness was generally greater for naive than for memory populations.

Germline CDR1 reads SGHAT; CDR2 reads FQNNGV. The CDR3 is 13 residues long. Trimming stripped 8 bases from V and 4 bases from J, with 14 bases between. Methods used by the authors: Junction-only immunoSEQ sequences carried no quality scores, so filtering differed. The method was immunoSEQ multiplex PCR; TCRdb's version includes in-frame clones alone and lacks a portion of them. V and J calls and clone size are those listed in that table; D and trimming were worked out from the DNA. The repertoire consists of about 690,000 clones, with 90% occurring once and the leading ten covering less than 40%. Details on this clone: Its antigen is currently unknown.

The source material was memory CD8+ T cells from PBMCs. Documented subset: CD45RO+ cells pooled with CCR7-negative TemRA cells. This receptor was obtained from a man aged 18 to 30 in good health. Some clones in this sample may be carry-over from other donors' samples. This chain connects TRBV11-2 to TRBJ1-1, with D maybe TRBD1 (6 bases). CDR3 sequence reads: CASAGGRPTEAFF. The CDR3 DNA is TGTGCCAGCGCGGGGGGGCGCCCCACTGAAGCTTTCTTT.